This entry lists 21 T cell receptor beta chains sequenced from one sample in a study of CD8 T cells in ankylosing spondylitis. MiXCR was run by TCRdb on the 5' RACE reads, yielding one entry per CDR3 protein. The sample yields about 240,000 distinct CDR3 sequences, about 9.1% seen once. Source material: blood, either unsorted or a sorted T cell fraction (not recorded which). The receptors here all came from a male donor with ankylosing spondylitis or in good health (not recorded which).

The sample holds many counts of this clonotype. The chain links TRBV29-1 to TRBJ1-1; D is undetermined. The germline V gene has CDR1 SQVTM and CDR2 ANQGSEA. The CDR3 consists of 10 residues. The V and J ends lost 7 bases and 5 bases respectively, with 8 bases between them. CDR3 in amino acids: CSGSGTEAFF. The CDR3 DNA is TGCAGCGGGTCCGGGACTGAAGCTTTCTTT.

The table lists this clonotype with many counts. The chain combines TRBV5-1 with TRBJ2-1; 9 bases fit TRBD1. Unmatched junction bases numbered 5, after V lost 1 base and J lost 12 bases. There are 13 residues in the CDR3. The germline CDR1 and CDR2 sequences are SGHRS and YFSETQ. The CDR3, as DNA: TGCGCCAGCAGCTTGAGGGTGGGACAGGGGCAGTTCTTC. It is translated as CASSLRVGQGQFF. Combining the CDR3 with reference TRBV5-1 and TRBJ2-1 gives the whole variable domain KAGVTQTPRYLIKTRGQQVTLSCSPISGHRSVSWYQQTPGQGLQFLFEYFSETQRNKGNFPGRFSGRQFSNSRSEMNVSTLELGDSALYLCASSLRVGQGQFFGPGTRLTVL.

This clonotype has ten or more counts. The chain combines TRBV10-3 with TRBJ2-7; 11 bases match TRBD2. Germline values: CDR1 ENHRY, CDR2 SYGVKD. CDR3 length: 14 amino acids. Trimming took 6 bases from V and 3 from J; bases not matched to a gene: 4. DNA for the CDR3: TGTGCCATCAGCCCGGGACTAGCGGACTACGAGCAGTACTTC. It encodes CAISPGLADYEQYF.

This clonotype occurred many times. The chain couples TRBV20-1 to TRBJ2-7, with a weak D call TRBD2 (5 bases). Per germline, CDR1 DFQATT and CDR2 SNEGSKA (reference sequence). This CDR3 has 16 amino acids. The V and J ends lost 0 bases and 0 bases respectively, with 15 bases between them. The DNA of the CDR3 is TGCAGTGCTAGAGACCTTCTCCGGGGTTCCTCCTACGAGCAGTACTTC. Its protein is CSARDLLRGSSYEQYF.

This clonotype was seen only a few times. The chain joins TRBV7-2 to TRBJ2-7; tentatively, D is TRBD1 (5 bases). V was cut by 5 bases and J by 4 bases, with 9 bases left in between. Germline V CDR1 and CDR2: SGHTA, FQGNSA. This CDR3 comprises 12 residues. The CDR3 coding sequence is TGTGCCAGCAGCCACCCAGGGTACGAGCAGTACTTC. Its translation: CASSHPGYEQYF.

This clonotype occurred many times. The gene calls are TRBV6-5 and TRBJ2-3; weak D call: TRBD1 (6 bases). V was pared by 0 bases and J by 9 bases, with 13 bases between. This CDR3 contains 14 residues. Germline values: CDR1 MNHEY, CDR2 SVGAGI. CDR3 loop: CASSYSNHRETQYF. CDR3 DNA: TGTGCCAGCAGTTACTCGAACCACAGGGAGACGCAGTATTTT.

This clonotype came up many times. The chain has TRBV19 and TRBJ1-1; D perhaps matches TRBD1 (6 bases). This CDR3 contains 11 residues. The germline V gene has CDR1 LNHDA and CDR2 SQIVND (reference sequence). V lost 4 bases and J lost 11, with 11 bases in between. This CDR3 is CASSNKGVAFF. DNA for the CDR3: TGTGCCAGTAGTAATAAGGGGGTGGCTTTCTTT.

The chain couples TRBV29-1 to TRBJ1-2, with TRBD1 matching 9 bases. Losses at the gene ends were 4 bases for V and 5 bases for J; bases not matched to a gene: 2. Germline V gives CDR1 SQVTM, CDR2 ANQGSEA. This CDR3 comprises 12 residues. This CDR3 reads CSVGGQGYGYTF. CDR3 nucleotides: TGCAGCGTTGGGGGACAGGGATATGGCTACACCTTC.

This clonotype was observed at least ten times. The V call is TRBV7-9, the J call TRBJ2-3; possibly TRBD1 for D (6 bases). Per the germline V gene, CDR1 is SEHNR and CDR2 is FQNEAQ (reference sequence). CDR3 size: 15 residues. V gave up 5 bases and J gave up 2 bases, with 14 bases separating them. The CDR3 sequence: CASSLGQLNTDTQYF. The CDR3 coding sequence is TGTGCCAGCAGCCTTGGACAGCTAAACACAGATACGCAGTATTTT.

This clonotype appeared many times. This chain joins TRBV6-5 and TRBJ2-1, with 8 bases aligning to TRBD2. The CDR3 is 17 amino acids. CDR1 and CDR2 (germline): MNHEY, SVGAGI. J lost 6 bases, V lost 4 bases, and 14 bases had no gene match. The CDR3 DNA is TGTGCCAGCAGTTCATCCCCCAAACTGACTAGCGCCAATGAGCAGTTCTTC. Translating gives CASSSSPKLTSANEQFF.

This clonotype was counted a few times. CDR3 sequence (DNA): TGCGCCAGCAGCAAATCACCGGGACTAGCGGGAGTCAACTCCTACAATGAGCAGTTCTTC. Translation: CASSKSPGLAGVNSYNEQFF. The chain joins TRBV5-1 to TRBJ2-1, with TRBD2 matching 14 bases. Trimming removed 4 bases from V and 0 bases from J; junction bases left unmatched: 12. The CDR3 extends over 20 amino acids. CDR1 is SGHRS, CDR2 YFSETQ, per germline.

This clonotype showed up many times. The V and J genes are TRBV7-9 and TRBJ2-2; the match to TRBD1 covers 8 bases. There are 16 residues in the CDR3. Trimming took 1 base from V and 7 from J; bases not matched to a gene: 8. Germline V gene lookup returns CDR1 SEHNR and CDR2 FQNEAQ (reference sequence). CDR3 in amino acids: CASSLGQGADDGELFF. CDR3 nucleotides: TGTGCCAGCAGCTTAGGCCAGGGGGCGGACGACGGGGAGCTGTTTTTT.

This clonotype was picked up many times. The CDR3 region has the DNA TGTGCCAGCAGCTTTCCCCACCACTACAATGAGCAGTTCTTC. Translated, it gives CASSFPHHYNEQFF. The chain couples TRBV7-9 to TRBJ2-1; D is undetermined. Trimming stripped 3 bases from V and 3 bases from J, with 9 bases between. CDR1 and CDR2 from the germline V gene are SEHNR and FQNEAQ (reference sequence). The CDR3 is made up of 14 amino acids.

Regarding this clonotype: It may be a read error: a sequence one base away is much more abundant. The V gene is TRBV20-1, the J gene TRBJ2-3, with 10 nucleotides matching TRBD2. Per the germline V gene, CDR1 is DFQATT and CDR2 is SNEGSKA (reference sequence). The CDR3 has 17 residues. CDR3 DNA: TGCGGTGCTAGAGGTTCGGCAAGCGGGAGGGCCTGGGATACGCAGTATTTT. It codes for CGARGSASGRAWDTQYF.

In this sample, this clonotype turned up a few times. The V gene is TRBV30, the J gene TRBJ2-3; possibly TRBD2 for D (5 bases). V shed 1 base and J shed 6 bases, with 11 bases lying between them. Looked up from germline, CDR1 is GTSNPN and CDR2 is SVGIG (reference sequence). The CDR3 consists of 13 residues. CDR3 in amino acids: CAWSALARDTQYF. CDR3 DNA: TGTGCCTGGAGTGCGCTAGCCCGGGATACGCAGTATTTT.

This clonotype has a handful of counts. The V call is TRBV20-1, the J call TRBJ1-1, with a weak D call TRBD1 (5 bases). The CDR3 extends over 13 amino acids. Looked up from germline, CDR1 is DFQATT and CDR2 is SNEGSKA (reference sequence). The V gene lost 4 bases and the J gene lost 0 bases, with 9 bases spanning the gap. DNA of the CDR3: TGCAGTGCTAAGGGACCGATGAACACTGAAGCTTTCTTT. Amino acid sequence: CSAKGPMNTEAFF.

Points on this clonotype: Being one base from a much bigger clone, this may be a read error. This sequence joins TRBV7-9 and TRBJ1-2; TRBD1 matches 7 bases. Germline CDR1 reads SEHNR; CDR2 reads FQNEAQ (reference sequence). CDR3 length: 15 amino acids. The CDR3 region is CASSQGGTPNYGYAF. The CDR3 region has the DNA TGTGCCAGCAGCCAGGGGGGGACCCCTAACTATGGCTACGCCTTC.

This clonotype appeared many times. The chain employs TRBV3-1 and TRBJ2-7; TRBD2 aligns across 12 bases. CDR1 is LGHDT and CDR2 is YNNKEL in the germline V gene (reference sequence). The CDR3 is 15 amino acids. Trimming removed 4 bases from V and 5 bases from J; junction bases left unmatched: 6. CDR3 bases: TGTGCCAGCAGCCCCCGACTAGCGGGAGCAAACGAGCAGTACTTC. This encodes CASSPRLAGANEQYF.

This clonotype was seen at least ten times. The chain carries TRBV2 and TRBJ2-3; 7 nucleotides agree with TRBD1. The CDR3 has 12 residues. The V segment lost 10 bases and the J segment 5 bases; nucleotides outside the gene matches: 6. In germline, CDR1 is SNHLY, CDR2 FYNNEI. CDR3 protein: CATRDSLDTQYF. CDR3 coding DNA: TGTGCCACCCGGGACAGTCTAGATACGCAGTATTTT. Full variable domain (rest looked up from reference TRBV2 and TRBJ2-3): EPEVTQTPSHQVTQMGQEVILRCVPISNHLYFYWYRQILGQKVEFLVSFYNNEISEKSEIFDDQFSVERPDGSNFTLKIRSTKLEDSAMYFCATRDSLDTQYFGPGTRLTVL.

This clonotype was found many times. The chain recombines TRBV12-3 or TRBV12-4 with TRBJ2-7, with D possibly TRBD2 on 6 matching bases. The CDR3 covers 14 residues. V lost 5 bases to trimming and J lost 3 bases, with 14 bases between them. Written as DNA, the CDR3 is TGTGCCAGCAGTGCCCTGGGCGGGGACTACGAGCAGTACTTC. It codes for CASSALGGDYEQYF.

At least ten counts were recorded for this clonotype. The chain is built from TRBV12-3 or TRBV12-4 and TRBJ2-1; 9 bases align to TRBD1. Trimming cost V 5 bases and J 5 bases; bases outside gene matches: 7. CDR3 size: 15 residues. The CDR3 is CASSPRDRVDNEQFF. DNA for the CDR3: TGTGCCAGCAGTCCGAGGGACAGGGTGGACAATGAGCAGTTCTTC.